These 11 T cell receptor beta chains were sequenced from one sample in a study of control samples from healthy donors and cancer patients. The assay was immunoSEQ multiplex PCR, and TCRdb's table has in-frame clones only and misses some. The table shows about 120,000 clones, with over 90% occurring only once. The sequencing input was blood. The receptors were gathered from a man aged 25 to 45 in good health.

The chain employs TRBV9 and TRBJ2-5; D may be TRBD2 (5 bases). V was cut by 1 base and J by 1 base, with 17 bases left in between. The V gene's germline CDR1 is SGDLS and CDR2 YYNGEE. CDR3 length: 17 residues. Written as DNA, the CDR3 is TGTGCCAGCAGCGTATCCGGGGTCGGAAACCTCCAAGAGACCCAGTACTTC. Residues: CASSVSGVGNLQETQYF.

The chain couples TRBV27 to TRBJ2-7; 8 bases match TRBD1. Trimming cost V 6 bases and J 4 bases; bases outside gene matches: 8. CDR1 is MNHEY, CDR2 SMNVEV, per germline (reference sequence). This CDR3 comprises 14 residues. The CDR3 DNA reads TGTGCCAGCAGCTCCAGGGGGCTATTTTACGAGCAGTACTTC. Residues: CASSSRGLFYEQYF.

The chain links TRBV12-3 or TRBV12-4 to TRBJ2-7, with D hard to call. V was cut by 3 bases and J by 5 bases, with 5 bases left in between. The CDR3 covers 11 residues. For the CDR3, the DNA is TGTGCCAGCAGTTTCTTAAACGAGCAGTACTTC. Its translation: CASSFLNEQYF.

The rearrangement uses TRBV12-3 or TRBV12-4 and TRBJ2-2; D might be TRBD2 (5 bases). The V end was cut by 5 bases, the J end by 7 bases, with 11 bases between. The CDR3 runs 13 residues. This chain's CDR3 is CASSPARGGELFF. The CDR3 nucleotides read TGTGCCAGCAGTCCCGCTCGGGGCGGGGAGCTGTTTTTT.

V usage is TRBV6-1 and J usage is TRBJ2-7; 11 bases fit TRBD2. The J call may be incorrect, as the DNA end agrees better with TRBJ2-1. The CDR3 consists of 16 residues. Germline CDR1 and CDR2: MNHNS and SASEGT. DNA of the CDR3: TGTGCCAGCAGTGAAGTCCTAGCGGGGGGCCACAATGAGCAGTTCTTC. This encodes CASSEVLAGGHNEQFF.

V usage is TRBV6-1 and J usage is TRBJ1-3; the match to TRBD1 covers 7 bases. CDR1 is MNHNS and CDR2 is SASEGT in the germline V gene. The CDR3 has 17 residues. V shed 1 base and J 6 bases; nucleotides not matched to a gene: 12. For the CDR3, the DNA is TGTGCCAGCAGTGAAGAAATCGTGGGGACAGATACAAACACCATATATTTT. Translating gives CASSEEIVGTDTNTIYF.

The V and J genes are TRBV19 and TRBJ1-2; D possibly corresponds to TRBD1 (5 bases). The CDR3 covers 16 residues. Trimming left V 2 bases short and J 5 bases short, with 18 bases between. The germline CDR1 and CDR2 sequences are LNHDA and SQIVND (reference sequence). The chain's CDR3 is CASSIRTRGGNYGYTF. DNA for the CDR3: TGTGCCAGTAGTATAAGGACACGAGGCGGAAATTATGGCTACACCTTC.

The rearrangement links TRBV10-2 to TRBJ1-4; 10 bases line up with TRBD1. Germline-derived CDR1 and CDR2 are WSHSY and SAAADI. CDR3 length: 14 residues. J lost 5 bases, V lost 7 bases, and 4 bases had no gene match. CDR3 in DNA: TGCGCCAGCACCCCGGGACAGGGGAATGAAAAACTGTTTTTT. It encodes CASTPGQGNEKLFF.

The chain is built from TRBV28 and TRBJ2-5; no clear D gene. The V gene's germline CDR1 is MDHEN and CDR2 SYDVKM. The CDR3 is made up of 12 amino acids. The ends were cut back, 5 bases at V and 5 bases at J, with 9 bases in the middle. The CDR3 DNA reads TGTGCCAGCAGTCCCTTAGGGGAGACCCAGTACTTC. Protein product: CASSPLGETQYF.

V and J are TRBV7-9 and TRBJ1-4; 9 bases are a match to TRBD1. V was clipped by 1 base and J by 6 bases; unmatched bases: 3. The CDR3 covers 15 residues. Per the germline V gene, CDR1 is SEHNR and CDR2 is FQNEAQ (reference sequence). This CDR3 reads CASSLGGDRDEKLFF. CDR3 nucleotides: TGTGCCAGCAGCTTAGGGGGGGACAGGGATGAAAAACTGTTTTTT.

The chain carries TRBV12-5 and TRBJ1-1, with D unclear. The CDR3 has 12 amino acids. V shed 6 bases and J shed 6 bases, with 11 bases lying between them. From germline, CDR1 is LGHNT and CDR2 FRNRAP. CDR3 bases: TGTGCTAGTGGCTTCCAAGGAGCTGAAGCTTTCTTT. Its protein product is CASGFQGAEAFF. Full variable domain (remainder filled in from reference TRBV12-5 and TRBJ1-1): DARVTQTPRHKVTEMGQEVTMRCQPILGHNTVFWYRQTMMQGLELLAYFRNRAPLDDSGMPKDRFSAEMPDATLATLKIQPSEPRDSAVYFCASGFQGAEAFFGQGTRLTVV.